These 5 T cell receptor beta chains came from one sample sequenced in a study of metastatic and nonmetastatic thyroid tumors. Through MiXCR, TCRdb re-clonotyped the PCR reads. The sample shows over 65,000 clones, about an eighth of them seen only once. No patient received treatment before thyroid surgery. Sequences were obtained from tumor tissue. These receptors were collected from a female donor with papillary thyroid cancer or a benign thyroid nodule (not recorded which). Some clones in this sample may be carry-over from other donors' samples.

This clone showed up just a few times. The CDR3 nucleotides read TGCAGCGTTGAAGCATATACGCAGTATTTT. Residues: CSVEAYTQYF. V gene TRBV29-1 combines with J gene TRBJ2-3, with D unclear. The germline V gene has CDR1 SQVTM and CDR2 ANQGSEA. The CDR3 contains 10 residues. Trimming removed 1 base from V and 7 bases from J, with 3 bases in between.

The table lists this clone with a few counts. The V call is TRBV3-1, the J call TRBJ2-3; TRBD2 matches 8 bases. V was pared by 4 bases and J by 5 bases, with 11 bases of the junction left unmatched. Germline CDR1 reads LGHDT; CDR2 reads YNNKEL (reference sequence). The CDR3 extends over 16 amino acids. CDR3 in DNA: TGTGCCAGCAGCCCTTTCGGTGCGGGAGGTGGAGATACGCAGTATTTT. Translating gives CASSPFGAGGGDTQYF.

This clone was detected once. This chain links TRBV11-3 with TRBJ1-2, with TRBD1 identical over 10 bases. The CDR3 sequence is 13 residues long. V lost 5 bases to trimming and J lost 8 bases; unmatched junction nucleotides: 5. The germline gives CDR1 SGHNT, CDR2 YENEEA. This CDR3 is CASSHSTGGGYTF. DNA for the CDR3: TGTGCCAGCAGCCACTCGACAGGGGGCGGCTACACCTTC.

The table lists this clone with a few counts. This clone may be a read error of a much larger clone one base away. The chain uses TRBV11-3 and TRBJ1-1; a possible D gene is TRBD1 (6 bases). In germline, CDR1 is SGHNT, CDR2 YENEEA. The CDR3 sequence is 16 residues long. This CDR3 reads CASGLAGARGNTEAFF. DNA of the CDR3: TGTGCCAGCGGCTTAGCCGGGGCCAGGGGGAACACTGAAGCTTTCTTT.

Ten or more counts support this clone. V is TRBV2 and J is TRBJ2-1; D is unresolved. Germline V CDR1 and CDR2: SNHLY, FYNNEI. V was trimmed by 3 bases and J by 10 bases, leaving 10 bases between them. This CDR3 region has 12 residues. The CDR3 loop reads CASSEVADEQFF. DNA of the CDR3: TGTGCCAGCAGTGAGGTGGCAGACGAGCAGTTCTTC.